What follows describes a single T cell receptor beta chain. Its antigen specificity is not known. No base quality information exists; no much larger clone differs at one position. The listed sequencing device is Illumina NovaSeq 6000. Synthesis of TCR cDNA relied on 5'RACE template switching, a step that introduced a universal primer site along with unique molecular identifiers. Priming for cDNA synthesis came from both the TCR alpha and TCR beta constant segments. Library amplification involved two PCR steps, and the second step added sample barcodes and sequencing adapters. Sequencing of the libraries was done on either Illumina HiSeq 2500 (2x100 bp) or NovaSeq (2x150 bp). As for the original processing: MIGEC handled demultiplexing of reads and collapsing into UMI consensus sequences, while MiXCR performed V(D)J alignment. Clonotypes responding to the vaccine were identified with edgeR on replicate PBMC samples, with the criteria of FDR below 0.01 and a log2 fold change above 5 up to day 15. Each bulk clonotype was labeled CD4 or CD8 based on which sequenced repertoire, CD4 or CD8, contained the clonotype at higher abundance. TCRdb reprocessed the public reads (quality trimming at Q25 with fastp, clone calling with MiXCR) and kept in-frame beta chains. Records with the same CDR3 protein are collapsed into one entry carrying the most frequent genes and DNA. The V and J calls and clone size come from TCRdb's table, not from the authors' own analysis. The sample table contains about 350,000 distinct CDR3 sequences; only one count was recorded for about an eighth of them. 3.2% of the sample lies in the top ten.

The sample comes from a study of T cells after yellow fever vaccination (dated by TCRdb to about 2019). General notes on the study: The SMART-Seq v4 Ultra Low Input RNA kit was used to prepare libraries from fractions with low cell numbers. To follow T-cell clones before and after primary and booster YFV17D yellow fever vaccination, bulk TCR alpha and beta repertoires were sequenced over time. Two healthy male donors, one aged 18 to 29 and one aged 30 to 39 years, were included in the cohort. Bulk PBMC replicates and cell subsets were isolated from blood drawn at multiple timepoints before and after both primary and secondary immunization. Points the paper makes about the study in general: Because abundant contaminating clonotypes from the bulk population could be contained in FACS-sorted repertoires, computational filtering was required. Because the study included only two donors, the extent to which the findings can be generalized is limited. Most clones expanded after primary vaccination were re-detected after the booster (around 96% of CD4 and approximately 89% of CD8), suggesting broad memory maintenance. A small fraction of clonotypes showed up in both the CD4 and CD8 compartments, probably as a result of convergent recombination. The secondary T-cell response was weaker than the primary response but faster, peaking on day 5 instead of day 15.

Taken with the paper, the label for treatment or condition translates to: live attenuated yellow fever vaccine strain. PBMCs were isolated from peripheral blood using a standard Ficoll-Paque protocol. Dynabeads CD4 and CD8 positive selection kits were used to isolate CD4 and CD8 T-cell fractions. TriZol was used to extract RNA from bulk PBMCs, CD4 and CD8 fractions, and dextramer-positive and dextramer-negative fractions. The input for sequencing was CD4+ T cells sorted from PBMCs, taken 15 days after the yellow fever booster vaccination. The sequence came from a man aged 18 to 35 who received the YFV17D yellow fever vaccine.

At the DNA level, the sequence is TGTGCCAGCAGTTTCCCCACAGGGGCGAAGGAGACCCAGTACTTC. This yields the protein CASSFPTGAKETQYF. The chain is encoded by TRBV27 joined to TRBJ2-5; 7 nucleotides in the junction match TRBD1. Trimmed from V: 3 bases; trimmed from J: 5 bases; junction bases lacking a gene match: 9. Reading from cysteine to phenylalanine, the CDR3 counts 15 amino acids. The kept DNA is CDR3 alone, 45 bases in frame from the first base. CDR1 MNHEY and CDR2 SMNVEV are derived from the germline V gene (reference sequence).